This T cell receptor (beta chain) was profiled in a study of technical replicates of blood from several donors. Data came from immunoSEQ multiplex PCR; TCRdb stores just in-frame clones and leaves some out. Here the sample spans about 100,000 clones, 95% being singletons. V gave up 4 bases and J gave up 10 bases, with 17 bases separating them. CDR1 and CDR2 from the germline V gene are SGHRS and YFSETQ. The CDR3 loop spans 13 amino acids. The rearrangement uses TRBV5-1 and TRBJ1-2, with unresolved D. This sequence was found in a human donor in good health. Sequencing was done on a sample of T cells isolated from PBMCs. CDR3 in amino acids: CASSEGDINVYTF. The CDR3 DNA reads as TGCGCCAGCAGCGAGGGAGATATAAATGTCTACACCTTC.